This T cell receptor beta chain is drawn from a study of blood T cell repertoires in COVID-19. Whole-study context: Sites across the United States, Italy and Spain contributed samples from acute and convalescent COVID-19. In each case, the material was cDNA or gDNA derived from T cells, B-cell-depleted T cells, or PBMCs.

Authors' processing steps: Estimates of nucleated cell counts were drawn from the amplification of reference gene primers. TCRdb's copy holds only in-frame clones and misses some; the assay was immunoSEQ multiplex PCR. V, J and clone size derive from that table, while D and trimming were established from the DNA sequence. The sample carries some 190,000 clones, approximately 91% recorded once. V was pared by 5 bases and J by 4 bases, with 5 bases of the junction left unmatched. Germline CDR1 and CDR2: LNHNV and YYDKDF (reference sequence). The CDR3 length is 14 residues. This sequence joins TRBV15 and TRBJ2-5; TRBD1 matches at 9 bases. The sequenced material came from peripheral blood. This receptor was taken from a man in his late teens or twenties with active or convalescent COVID-19. The CDR3 protein is CATSARTGAETQYF. The CDR3 DNA reads TGTGCCACCAGCGCTCGGACAGGGGCAGAGACCCAGTACTTC.